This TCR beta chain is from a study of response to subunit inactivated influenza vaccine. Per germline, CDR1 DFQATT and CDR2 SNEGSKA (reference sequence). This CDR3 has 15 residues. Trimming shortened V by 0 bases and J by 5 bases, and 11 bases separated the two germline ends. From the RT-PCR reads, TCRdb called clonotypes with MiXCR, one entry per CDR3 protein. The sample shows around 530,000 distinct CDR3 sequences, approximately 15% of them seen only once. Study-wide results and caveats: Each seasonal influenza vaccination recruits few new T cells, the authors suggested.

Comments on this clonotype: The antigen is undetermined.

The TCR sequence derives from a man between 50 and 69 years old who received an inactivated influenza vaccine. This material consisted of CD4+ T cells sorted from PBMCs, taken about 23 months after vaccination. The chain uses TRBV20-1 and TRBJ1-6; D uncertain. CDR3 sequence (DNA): TGCAGTGCTAGAGATTCCCAACCCCATAATTCACCCCTCCACTTT. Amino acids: CSARDSQPHNSPLHF.